Listed below are T cell receptor beta chains from one sample, sequenced in a study of shared clonotypes between healthy human individuals. The data were produced by immunoSEQ multiplex PCR, yet TCRdb's version contains in-frame clones alone and is incomplete. In the table there are around 720,000 clones, 55% to 85% of which are singletons. The sequencing input was memory CD4+ T cells sorted from blood. The source of these receptors is a woman aged 25 to 39 in good health. Both conserved end residues are trimmed from each CDR3. The order of the fields is CDR3 protein, V gene.

CDR3 protein: ASSLSIGRGYQETQY
V gene: TRBV27

CDR3 protein: AISTGDRGRDTQY
V gene: TRBV10-3

CDR3 protein: ASSQEPVLAANEQF
V gene: TRBV4-2

CDR3 protein: ASSNPQETEAF
V gene: TRBV28

CDR3 protein: ASSFSGTHNEQF
V gene: TRBV5-1

CDR3 protein: ASSPRQGVYEQY
V gene: TRBV18

CDR3 protein: ASSPRTGGFTEAF
V gene: TRBV5-6

CDR3 protein: AWRDTDQPQH
V gene: TRBV30

CDR3 protein: ASSVGGDPTNEKLF
V gene: TRBV9

CDR3 protein: ASSLRREGTTDTQY
V gene: TRBV5-4

CDR3 protein: SVELFSGSTDTQY
V gene: TRBV29-1

CDR3 protein: ASSLSFGDPSYEQY
V gene: TRBV5-1

CDR3 protein: ASSEGQQRNQPQH
V gene: TRBV2

CDR3 protein: ASSAQARGANEQY
V gene: TRBV5-6

CDR3 protein: ASSLGLAASTDTQY
V gene: TRBV28

CDR3 protein: ASSGLLAGEQETQY
V gene: TRBV6-1

CDR3 protein: ASRRGGSGELF
V gene: TRBV7-8

CDR3 protein: ASSLVARVPDEQY
V gene: TRBV7-8

CDR3 protein: ASSRLAGVEQF
V gene: TRBV2

CDR3 protein: ASSLMGSGNNNEQF
V gene: TRBV7-3

CDR3 protein: ASTLGGATGELF
V gene: TRBV28

CDR3 protein: ASSFRGGDTQY
V gene: TRBV7-3

CDR3 protein: ASSQDRGGRRIEDTQY
V gene: TRBV14

CDR3 protein: ASSFKGYEQY
V gene: TRBV27

CDR3 protein: ASSPWDSWNTEAF
V gene: TRBV6-5

CDR3 protein: ASSLERPRDTIY
V gene: TRBV7-9

CDR3 protein: ASNRRDGGLTDTQY
V gene: TRBV9

CDR3 protein: ASSFSQTDQAF
V gene: TRBV7-3